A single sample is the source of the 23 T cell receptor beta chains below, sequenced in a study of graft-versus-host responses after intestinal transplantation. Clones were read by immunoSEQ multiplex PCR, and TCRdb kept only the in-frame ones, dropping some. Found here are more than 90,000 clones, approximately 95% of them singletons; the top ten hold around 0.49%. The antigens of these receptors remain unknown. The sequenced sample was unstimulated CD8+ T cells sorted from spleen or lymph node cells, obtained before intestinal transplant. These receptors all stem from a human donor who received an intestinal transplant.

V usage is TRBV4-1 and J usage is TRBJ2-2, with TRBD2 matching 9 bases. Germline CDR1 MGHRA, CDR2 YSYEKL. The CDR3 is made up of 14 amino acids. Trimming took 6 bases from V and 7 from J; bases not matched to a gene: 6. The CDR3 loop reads CASRSGTSFGELFF. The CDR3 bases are TGCGCCAGCAGGTCCGGGACTAGCTTCGGGGAGCTGTTTTTT.

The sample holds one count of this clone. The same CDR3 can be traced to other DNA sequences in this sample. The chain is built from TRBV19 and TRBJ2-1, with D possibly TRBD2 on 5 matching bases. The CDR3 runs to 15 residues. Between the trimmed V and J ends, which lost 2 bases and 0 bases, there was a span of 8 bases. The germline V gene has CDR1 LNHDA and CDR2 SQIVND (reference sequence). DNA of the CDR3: TGTGCCAGTAGTATATCAGGAGGCTCCTACAATGAGCAGTTCTTC. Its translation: CASSISGGSYNEQFF.

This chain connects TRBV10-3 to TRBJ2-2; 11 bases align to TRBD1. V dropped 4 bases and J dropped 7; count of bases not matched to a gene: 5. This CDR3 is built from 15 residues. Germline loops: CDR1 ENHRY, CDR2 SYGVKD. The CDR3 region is CAISAPGQGDGELFF. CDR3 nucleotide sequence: TGTGCCATCAGTGCCCCGGGACAGGGGGACGGGGAGCTGTTTTTT.

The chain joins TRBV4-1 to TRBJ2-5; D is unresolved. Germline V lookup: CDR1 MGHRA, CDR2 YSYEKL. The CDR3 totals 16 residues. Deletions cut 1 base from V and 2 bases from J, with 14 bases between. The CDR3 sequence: CASSQASMGLQETQYF. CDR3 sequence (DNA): TGCGCCAGCAGCCAAGCGTCGATGGGCCTGCAAGAGACCCAGTACTTC.

The chain's CDR3 is CASSFNRDTSYEQYF. The CDR3 coding sequence is TGTGCCAGCAGCTTCAACCGGGACACCTCCTACGAGCAGTACTTC. The chain employs TRBV7-6 and TRBJ2-7; perhaps TRBD1 as D (6 bases). This CDR3 has 15 residues. The germline CDR1 and CDR2 sequences are SGHVS and FNYEAQ. Deletions cut 3 bases from V and 0 bases from J, with 12 bases between.

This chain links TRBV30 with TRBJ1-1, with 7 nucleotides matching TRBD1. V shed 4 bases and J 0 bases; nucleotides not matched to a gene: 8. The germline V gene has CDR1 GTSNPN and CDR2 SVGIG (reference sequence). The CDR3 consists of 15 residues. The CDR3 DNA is TGTGCCTGGACTACGCTGGACAGGATGAACACTGAAGCTTTCTTT. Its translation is CAWTTLDRMNTEAFF. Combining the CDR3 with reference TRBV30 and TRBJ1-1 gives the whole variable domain SQTIHQWPATLVQPVGSPLSLECTVEGTSNPNLYWYRQAAGRGLQLLFYSVGIGQISSEVPQNLSASRPQDRQFILSSKKLLLSDSGFYLCAWTTLDRMNTEAFFGQGTRLTVV.

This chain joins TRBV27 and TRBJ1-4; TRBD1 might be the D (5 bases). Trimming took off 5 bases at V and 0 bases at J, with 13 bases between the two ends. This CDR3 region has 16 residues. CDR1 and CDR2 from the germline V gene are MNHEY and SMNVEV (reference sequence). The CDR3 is CASSPRRGSTNEKLFF. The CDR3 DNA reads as TGTGCCAGCAGTCCGCGGCGGGGGTCAACTAATGAAAAACTGTTTTTT. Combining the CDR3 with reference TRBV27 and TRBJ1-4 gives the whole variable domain EAQVTQNPRYLITVTGKKLTVTCSQNMNHEYMSWYRQDPGLGLRQIYYSMNVEVTDKGDVPEGYKVSRKEKRNFPLILESPSPNQTSLYFCASSPRRGSTNEKLFFGSGTQLSVL.

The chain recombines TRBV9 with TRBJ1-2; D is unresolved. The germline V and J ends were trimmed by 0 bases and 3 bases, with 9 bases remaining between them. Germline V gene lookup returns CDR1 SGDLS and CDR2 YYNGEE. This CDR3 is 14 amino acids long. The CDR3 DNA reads TGTGCCAGCAGCGTAGTCGGGGTAGACTATGGCTACACCTTC. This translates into CASSVVGVDYGYTF.

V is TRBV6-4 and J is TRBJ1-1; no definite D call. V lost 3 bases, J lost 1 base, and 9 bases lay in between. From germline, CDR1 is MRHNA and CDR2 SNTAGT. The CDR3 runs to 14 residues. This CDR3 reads CASSDFSWNTEAFF. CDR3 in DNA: TGTGCCAGCAGTGATTTCTCCTGGAACACTGAAGCTTTCTTT.

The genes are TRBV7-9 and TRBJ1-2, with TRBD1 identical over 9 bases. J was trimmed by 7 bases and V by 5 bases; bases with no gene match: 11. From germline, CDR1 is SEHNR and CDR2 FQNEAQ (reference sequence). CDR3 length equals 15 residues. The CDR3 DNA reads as TGTGCCAGCAGCGATCCCGACACAGGGGGCTTTGGCTACACCTTC. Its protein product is CASSDPDTGGFGYTF.

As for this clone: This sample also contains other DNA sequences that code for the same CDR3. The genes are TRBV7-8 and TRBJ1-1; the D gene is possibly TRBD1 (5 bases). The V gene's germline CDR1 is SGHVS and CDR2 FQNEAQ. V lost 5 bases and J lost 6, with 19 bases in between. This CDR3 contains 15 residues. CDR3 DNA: TGTGCCAGCAGCGCAGGGACTCTCTTACGACCTGAAGCTTTCTTT. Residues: CASSAGTLLRPEAFF.

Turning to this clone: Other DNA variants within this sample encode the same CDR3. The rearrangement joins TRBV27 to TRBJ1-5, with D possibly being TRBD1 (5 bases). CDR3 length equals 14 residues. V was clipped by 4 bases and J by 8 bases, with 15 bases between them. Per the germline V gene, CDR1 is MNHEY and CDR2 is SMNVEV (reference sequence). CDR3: CASSSQARAEPQHF. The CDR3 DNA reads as TGTGCCAGCAGTTCCCAAGCCAGGGCAGAGCCCCAGCATTTT.

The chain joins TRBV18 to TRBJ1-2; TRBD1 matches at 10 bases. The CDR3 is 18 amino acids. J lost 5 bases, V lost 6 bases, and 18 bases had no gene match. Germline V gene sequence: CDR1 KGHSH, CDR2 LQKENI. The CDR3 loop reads CASSPTKGQGDYKYGYTF. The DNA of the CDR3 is TGTGCCAGCTCTCCCACCAAAGGACAGGGGGATTATAAGTATGGCTACACCTTC.

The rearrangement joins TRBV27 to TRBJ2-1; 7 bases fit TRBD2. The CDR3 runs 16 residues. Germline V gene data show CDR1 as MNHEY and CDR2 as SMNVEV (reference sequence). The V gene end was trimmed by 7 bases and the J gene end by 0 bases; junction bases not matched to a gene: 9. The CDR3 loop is CASTWGGVSSYNEQFF. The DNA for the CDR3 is TGTGCCAGCACCTGGGGGGGGGTGAGCTCCTACAATGAGCAGTTCTTC.

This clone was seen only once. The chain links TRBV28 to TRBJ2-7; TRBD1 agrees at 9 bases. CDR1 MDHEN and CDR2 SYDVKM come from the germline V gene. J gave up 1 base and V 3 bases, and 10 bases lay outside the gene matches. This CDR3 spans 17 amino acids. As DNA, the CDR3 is TGTGCCAGCAGTTTCCGGCTCCCCGGACAGGGGTCCTACGAGCAGTACTTC. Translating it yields CASSFRLPGQGSYEQYF.

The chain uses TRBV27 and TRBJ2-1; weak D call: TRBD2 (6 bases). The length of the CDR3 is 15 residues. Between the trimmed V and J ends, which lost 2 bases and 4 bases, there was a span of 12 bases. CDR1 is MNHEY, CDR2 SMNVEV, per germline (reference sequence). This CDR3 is CASSLGAGTYNEQFF. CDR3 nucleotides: TGTGCCAGCAGTTTAGGGGCGGGAACTTACAATGAGCAGTTCTTC.

Here the CDR3 reads CASSYSSRYGYTF. The CDR3 DNA follows: TGTGCCAGCAGTTACTCTAGTCGGTATGGCTACACCTTC. This sequence joins TRBV6-5 and TRBJ1-2, with D hard to call. Trimming shortened V by 0 bases and J by 5 bases, and 7 bases separated the two germline ends. CDR3 length equals 13 residues. Germline V lookup: CDR1 MNHEY, CDR2 SVGAGI.

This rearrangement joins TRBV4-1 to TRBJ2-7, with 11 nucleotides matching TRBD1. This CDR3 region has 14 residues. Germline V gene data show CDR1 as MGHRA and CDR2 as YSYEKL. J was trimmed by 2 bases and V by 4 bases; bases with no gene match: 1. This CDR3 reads CASSLGQGAYEQYF. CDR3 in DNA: TGCGCCAGCAGCCTGGGACAGGGGGCCTACGAGCAGTACTTC.

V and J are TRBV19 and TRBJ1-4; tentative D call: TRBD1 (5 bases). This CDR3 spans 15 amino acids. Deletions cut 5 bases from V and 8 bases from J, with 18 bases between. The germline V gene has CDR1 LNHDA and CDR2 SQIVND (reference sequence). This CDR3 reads CASSARGGTQEKLFF. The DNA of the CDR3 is TGTGCCAGTAGTGCCCGGGGGGGAACACAGGAAAAACTGTTTTTT. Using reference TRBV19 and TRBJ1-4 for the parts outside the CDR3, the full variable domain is DGGITQSPKYLFRKEGQNVTLSCEQNLNHDAMYWYRQDPGQGLRLIYYSQIVNDFQKGDIAEGYSVSREKKESFPLTVTSAQKNPTAFYLCASSARGGTQEKLFFGSGTQLSVL.

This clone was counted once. The CDR3 nucleotides are TGTGCCAGCAGGCTAACAGGGGGCCCTGAAGCTTTCTTT. Translation gives CASRLTGGPEAFF. The V gene is TRBV6-1, the J gene TRBJ1-1; 9 bases fit TRBD1. The germline CDR1 and CDR2 sequences are MNHNS and SASEGT. The trim removed 6 bases at V and 6 bases at J, leaving 5 bases unmatched. The CDR3 is 13 amino acids.

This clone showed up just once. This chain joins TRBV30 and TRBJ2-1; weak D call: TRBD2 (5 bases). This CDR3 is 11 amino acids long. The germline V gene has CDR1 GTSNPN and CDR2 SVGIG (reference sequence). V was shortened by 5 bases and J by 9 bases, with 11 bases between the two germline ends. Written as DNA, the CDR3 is TGTGCCTGGGGACTTGGAAGTGAGCAGTTCTTC. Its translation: CAWGLGSEQFF.

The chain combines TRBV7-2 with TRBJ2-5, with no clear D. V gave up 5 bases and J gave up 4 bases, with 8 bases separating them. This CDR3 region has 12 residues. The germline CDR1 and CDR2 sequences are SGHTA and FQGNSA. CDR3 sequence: CASSPFRETQYF. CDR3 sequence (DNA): TGTGCCAGCAGCCCCTTCCGAGAGACCCAGTACTTC.

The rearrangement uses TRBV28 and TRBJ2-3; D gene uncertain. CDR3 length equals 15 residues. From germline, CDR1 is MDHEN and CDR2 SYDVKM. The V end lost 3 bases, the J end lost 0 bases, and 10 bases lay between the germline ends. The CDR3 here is CASSFGSTSTDTQYF. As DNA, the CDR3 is TGTGCCAGCAGTTTCGGTAGCACTAGCACAGATACGCAGTATTTT.